Given below is one T cell receptor beta chain in context. A much larger clone lies one base from this, so it may be a read error. The limits of the CDR3 on the DNA are not certain, so only TCRdb's listed CDR3 is given. The sample is drawn from a study of T cells in Graves' hyperthyroidism and ophthalmopathy. Amplified TCR beta CDR3 regions derived from RNA transcripts. First-round RT-PCR of the TCR CDR3 relied on the HTBI primer set. Using its own MiXCR run on the multiplex PCR reads, TCRdb lists one record per CDR3 protein. The data show about 570,000 distinct CDR3 sequences, with roughly 15% seen just once and approximately 13% held by the top ten. With termini counted, the CDR3 has 17 amino acids.

The V and J genes are TRBV12-3 or TRBV12-4 and TRBJ1-3. The receptor comes from a middle-aged woman with Graves' hyperthyroidism. The sequenced sample was blood. This CDR3 is CASSLTGGVGSGNTICF.